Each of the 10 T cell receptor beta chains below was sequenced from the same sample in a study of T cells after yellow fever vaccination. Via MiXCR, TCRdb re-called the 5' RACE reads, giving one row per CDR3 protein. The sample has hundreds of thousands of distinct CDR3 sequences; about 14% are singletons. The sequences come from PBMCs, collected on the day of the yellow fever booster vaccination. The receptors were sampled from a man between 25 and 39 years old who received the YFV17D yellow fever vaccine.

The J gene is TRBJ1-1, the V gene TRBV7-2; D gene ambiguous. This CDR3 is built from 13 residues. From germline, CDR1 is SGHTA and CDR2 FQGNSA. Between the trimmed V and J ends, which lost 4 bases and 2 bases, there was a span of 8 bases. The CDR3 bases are TGTGCCAGCAGCTCACAGATTAACACTGAAGCTTTCTTT. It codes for CASSSQINTEAFF.

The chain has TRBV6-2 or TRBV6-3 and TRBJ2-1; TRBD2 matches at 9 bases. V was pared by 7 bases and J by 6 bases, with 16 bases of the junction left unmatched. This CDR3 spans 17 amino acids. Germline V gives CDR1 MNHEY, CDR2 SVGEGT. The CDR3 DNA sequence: TGTGCCAGCAACGGGGTTAGCGGGAGCCCATTAGCCAATGAGCAGTTCTTC. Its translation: CASNGVSGSPLANEQFF.

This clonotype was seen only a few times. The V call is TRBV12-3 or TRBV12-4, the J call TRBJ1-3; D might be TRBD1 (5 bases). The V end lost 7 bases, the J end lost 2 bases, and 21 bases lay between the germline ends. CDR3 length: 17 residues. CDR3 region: CASTPPVPGTTGNTIYF. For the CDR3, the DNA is TGTGCCAGCACCCCCCCAGTGCCAGGGACCACTGGAAACACCATATATTTT.

CDR3 sequence: CASSQRGISGRFTDEQFF. The CDR3 region has the DNA TGTGCCAGCAGCCAAAGAGGGATAAGCGGGAGATTTACCGATGAGCAGTTCTTC. The chain employs TRBV3-1 and TRBJ2-1; 8 bases agree with TRBD2. The length of the CDR3 is 18 residues. In germline, CDR1 is LGHDT, CDR2 YNNKEL (reference sequence). Trimming at V came to 2 bases and at J to 8 bases, leaving 17 bases not matched to a gene.

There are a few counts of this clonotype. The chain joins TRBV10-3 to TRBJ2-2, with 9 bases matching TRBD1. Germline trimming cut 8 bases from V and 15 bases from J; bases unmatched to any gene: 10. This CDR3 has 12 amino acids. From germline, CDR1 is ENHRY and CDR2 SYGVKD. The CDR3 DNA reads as TGTGCCATCGATTCCGGGACAGGGTGGATGTTTTTT. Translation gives CAIDSGTGWMFF.

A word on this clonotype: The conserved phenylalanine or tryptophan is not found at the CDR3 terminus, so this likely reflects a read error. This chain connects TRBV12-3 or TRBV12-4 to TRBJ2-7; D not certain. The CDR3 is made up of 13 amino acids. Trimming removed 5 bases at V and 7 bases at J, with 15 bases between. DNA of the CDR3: TGTGCCAGCAGTGGCGACACAGCCTTGGAGCAGTACTGC. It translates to CASSGDTALEQYC.

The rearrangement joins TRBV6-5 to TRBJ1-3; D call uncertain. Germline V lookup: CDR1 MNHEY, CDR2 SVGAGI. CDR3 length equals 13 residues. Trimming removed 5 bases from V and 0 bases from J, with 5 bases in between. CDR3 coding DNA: TGTGCCAGCAGTACGGGCTCTGGAAACACCATATATTTT. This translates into CASSTGSGNTIYF.

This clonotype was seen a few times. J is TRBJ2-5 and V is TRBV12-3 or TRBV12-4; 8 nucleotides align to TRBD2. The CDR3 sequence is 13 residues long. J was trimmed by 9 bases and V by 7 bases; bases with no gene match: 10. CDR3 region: CASNPGGHHPQYF. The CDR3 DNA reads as TGTGCCAGCAACCCGGGGGGGCACCATCCCCAGTACTTC.

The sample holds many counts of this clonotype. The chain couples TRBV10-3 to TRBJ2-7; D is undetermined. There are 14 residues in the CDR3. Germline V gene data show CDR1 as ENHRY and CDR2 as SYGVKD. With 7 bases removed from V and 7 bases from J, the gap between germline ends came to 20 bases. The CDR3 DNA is TGTGCCATCACCGAAAGCCATTTGGAAGAGGAGCAGTACTTC. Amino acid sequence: CAITESHLEEEQYF.

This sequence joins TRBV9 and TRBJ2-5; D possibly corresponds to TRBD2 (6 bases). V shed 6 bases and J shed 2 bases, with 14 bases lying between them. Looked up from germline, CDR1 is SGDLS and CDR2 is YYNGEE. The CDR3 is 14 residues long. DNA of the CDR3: TGTGCCAGCAACTACGGGGGTTATCAAGAGACCCAGTACTTC. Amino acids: CASNYGGYQETQYF. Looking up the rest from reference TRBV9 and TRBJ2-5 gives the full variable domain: DSGVTQTPKHLITATGQRVTLRCSPRSGDLSVYWYQQSLDQGLQFLIQYYNGEERAKGNILERFSAQQFPDLHSELNLSSLELGDSALYFCASNYGGYQETQYFGPGTRLLVL.